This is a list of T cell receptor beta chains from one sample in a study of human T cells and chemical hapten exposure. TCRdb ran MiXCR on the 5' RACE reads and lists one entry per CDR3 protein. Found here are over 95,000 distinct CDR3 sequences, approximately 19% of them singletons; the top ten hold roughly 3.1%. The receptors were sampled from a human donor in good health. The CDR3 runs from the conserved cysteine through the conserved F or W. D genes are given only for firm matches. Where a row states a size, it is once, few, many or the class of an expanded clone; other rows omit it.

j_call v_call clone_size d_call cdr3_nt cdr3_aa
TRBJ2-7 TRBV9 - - TGTGCCAGCAGCGTAGGTTGGACAACCTACGAGCAGTACTTC CASSVGWTTYEQYF
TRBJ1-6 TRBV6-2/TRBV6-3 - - TGTGCCAGCAGTTGGTTGAAATATAATTCACCCCTCCACTTT CASSWLKYNSPLHF
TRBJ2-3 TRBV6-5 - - TGTGCCAGCAGTTTCAACGACCCTAGCACAGATACGCAGTATTTT CASSFNDPSTDTQYF
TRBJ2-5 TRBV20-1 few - TGCAGTGCTAGAACCGGGGCACAGGCCCAAGAGACCCAGTACTTC CSARTGAQAQETQYF
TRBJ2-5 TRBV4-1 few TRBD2 TGCGCCAGCAGCCAAGGGAGGATAGGAGGAGGGACTAGCGGTCCGGAGACCCAGTACTTC CASSQGRIGGGTSGPETQYF
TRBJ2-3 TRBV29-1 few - TGCAGCGTTGACCCATATGGGGCAGATACGCAGTATTTT CSVDPYGADTQYF
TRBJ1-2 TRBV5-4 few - TGTGCCAGCAGCTTTCAGGGTCGGAACTATGGCTACACCTTC CASSFQGRNYGYTF
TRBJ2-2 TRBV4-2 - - TGTGCCAGCAGCCAAGTAAATACAAACACCGGGGAGCTGTTTTTT CASSQVNTNTGELFF
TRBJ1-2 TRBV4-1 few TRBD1 TGCGCCAGCGGATTAGGGGACAGGGGTTTTGGGGGCTACACCTTC CASGLGDRGFGGYTF
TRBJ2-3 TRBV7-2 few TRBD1 TGTGCCAGTCGGGACAGGGGTTTGGCAGATACGCAGTATTTT CASRDRGLADTQYF
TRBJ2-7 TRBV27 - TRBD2 TGTGCCAGCAGCCTAAAGGCTAGCGGGAGATACGAGCAGTACTTC CASSLKASGRYEQYF
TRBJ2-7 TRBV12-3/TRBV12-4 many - TGTGCCAGCAGGAGGGACGCGAGCTACGAGCAGTACTTC CASRRDASYEQYF
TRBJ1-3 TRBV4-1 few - TGCGCCAGCAGCCGAGTTGGTAGCTCTGGAAACACCATATATTTT CASSRVGSSGNTIYF
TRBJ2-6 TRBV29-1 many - TGCAGCGTTGAAGATCGGGACCGCGATGGCTCTGGGGCCAACGTCCTGACTTTC CSVEDRDRDGSGANVLTF
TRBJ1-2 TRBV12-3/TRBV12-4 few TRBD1 TGTGCCAGCAGACCTACAGGGGAGGGCTATGGCTACACCTTC CASRPTGEGYGYTF
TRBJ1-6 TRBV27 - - TGTGCCAGCAGTTTATCAGGAGGACACGGATCACCCCTCCACTTT CASSLSGGHGSPLHF
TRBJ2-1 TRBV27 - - TGTGCCAGCAGCCGAGGGCCTGAGCAGTTCTTC CASSRGPEQFF
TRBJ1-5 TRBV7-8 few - TGTGCCAGCAGCCGCCAGTCGGGACTTCAAACGAAGCCCCAGCATTTT CASSRQSGLQTKPQHF
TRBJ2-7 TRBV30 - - TGTGCCTGGAGTCGGGAGCCCTCCTACGAGCAGTACTTC CAWSREPSYEQYF
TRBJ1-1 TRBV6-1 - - TGTGCCAGCAGTACAGGGCTACGCACTGAAGCTTTCTTT CASSTGLRTEAFF
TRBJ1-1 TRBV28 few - TGTGCCAGCAGCCCTACACACAACACTGAAGCTTTCTTT CASSPTHNTEAFF
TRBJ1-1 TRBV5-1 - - TGCGCCAGCAGCTTGGGGGGTTCCGCTGAAGCTTTCTTT CASSLGGSAEAFF
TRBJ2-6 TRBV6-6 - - TGTGCCAGCAGTTACCCTTCCGGCTCTGGGGCCAACGTCCTGACTTTC CASSYPSGSGANVLTF
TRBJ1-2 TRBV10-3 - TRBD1 TGTGCCATCAGTGAGACTTTGACAGGGATTTATGGCTACACCTTC CAISETLTGIYGYTF
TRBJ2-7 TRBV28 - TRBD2 TGTGCCAGCGCCAGCAGCGGGAACTCCTACGAGCAGTACTTC CASASSGNSYEQYF
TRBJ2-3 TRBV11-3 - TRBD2 TGTGCCAGCAGCCTGGGACTAGCGGGAGGGCTAAATACGCAGTATTTT CASSLGLAGGLNTQYF
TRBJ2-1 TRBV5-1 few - TGCGCCAGCAGCTTTAGCCAGGGTTCGTACAATGAGCAGTTCTTC CASSFSQGSYNEQFF
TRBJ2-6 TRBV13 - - TGTGCCGGTCAAGAGGGTTTGGGGGCCAACGTCCTGACTTTC CAGQEGLGANVLTF
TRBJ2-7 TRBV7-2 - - TGTGCCAGCAGCTCGCCGAGGGGCCACTACGAGCAGTACTTC CASSSPRGHYEQYF
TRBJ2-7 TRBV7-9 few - TGTGCCAGCAGTACCCCCTGGGGGTACGAGCAGTACTTC CASSTPWGYEQYF
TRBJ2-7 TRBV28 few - TGTGCCAGCAAAGTCGCAGGGTTGGACGAGCAGTACTTC CASKVAGLDEQYF
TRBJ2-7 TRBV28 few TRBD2 TGTGCCAGCAGTACCGTTAGCGGGAGTCCCCACGAGCAGTACTTC CASSTVSGSPHEQYF
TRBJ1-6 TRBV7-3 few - TGTGCCAGCAGCGAAAGGGGAGGACGTTCACCCCTCCACTTT CASSERGGRSPLHF
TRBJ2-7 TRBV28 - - TGTGCCAGCAGTTTATGGGACAGTAGGGACGAGCAGTACTTC CASSLWDSRDEQYF
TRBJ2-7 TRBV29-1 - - TGCAGCGTCACCAAGGGACTCGGCCAGGGCTACGAGCAGTACTTC CSVTKGLGQGYEQYF
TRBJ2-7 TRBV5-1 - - TGCGCCAGCAGCTTGGAGGGTAGGACTTACGAGCAGTACTTC CASSLEGRTYEQYF
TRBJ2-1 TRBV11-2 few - TGTGCCAGCAGCTCACTAGCCTTCGACAATGAGCAGTTCTTC CASSSLAFDNEQFF
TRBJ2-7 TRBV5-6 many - TGTGCCAGCAGCTTGGCCGGCGCGGGTGTCCCCTACGAGCAGTACTTC CASSLAGAGVPYEQYF
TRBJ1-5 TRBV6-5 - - TGTGCCAGCAGCCCGACGGGACATCAGGTCAATCAGCCCCAGCATTTT CASSPTGHQVNQPQHF
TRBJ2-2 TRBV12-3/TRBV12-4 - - TGTGCCAGCAGTTCCGGGGACTTCAGGGAGTCCCTTAACACCGGGGAGCTGTTTTTT CASSSGDFRESLNTGELFF
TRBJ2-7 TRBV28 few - TGTGCCAGCACCCCGCGAGGTGCCGGGTACCACGAGCAGTACTTC CASTPRGAGYHEQYF
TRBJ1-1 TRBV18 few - TGTGCCAGCCTGGAATTGAAGAACACTGAAGCTTTCTTT CASLELKNTEAFF
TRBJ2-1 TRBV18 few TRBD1 TGTGCCAGCTCACCAACCTCGGGACAGGGGCCCTCTGAGCAGTTCTTC CASSPTSGQGPSEQFF
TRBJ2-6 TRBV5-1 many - TGCGCCAGCAGCTGGGTCTCTGGGGCCAACGTCCTGACTTTC CASSWVSGANVLTF
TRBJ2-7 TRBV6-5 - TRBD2 TGTGCCAGCAGTGTCAATGGTCAGCGGGATACCTACGAGCAGTACTTC CASSVNGQRDTYEQYF
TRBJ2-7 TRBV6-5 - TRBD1 TGTGCCAGCAGTTACTCGGGACAGTCTACCTACGAGCAGTACTTC CASSYSGQSTYEQYF
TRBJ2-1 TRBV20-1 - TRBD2 TGCAGCCTCCCGGGACTAGCGGGAGGAAATGAGCAGTTCTTC CSLPGLAGGNEQFF
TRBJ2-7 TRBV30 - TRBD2 TGTGCCTGGAGACTAGCGGGAAATGGGTACGAGCAGTACTTC CAWRLAGNGYEQYF
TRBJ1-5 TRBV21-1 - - TGTGCCAGCAGCAAAAGAGTGTCGGCAGGGGATAGCAATCAGCCCCAGCATTTT CASSKRVSAGDSNQPQHF
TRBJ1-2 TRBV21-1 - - TGTGCCAGCATCAGACAGGGGAAGGATGGCTACACCTTC CASIRQGKDGYTF
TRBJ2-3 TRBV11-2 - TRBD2 TGTGCCAGCAGCCCCCGGGGGGGGCTTTCAGATACGCAGTATTTT CASSPRGGLSDTQYF
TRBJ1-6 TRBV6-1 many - TGTGCCAGCCAACAGGAGCTCAATTCACCCCTCCACTTT CASQQELNSPLHF
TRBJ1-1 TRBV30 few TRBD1 TGTGCCTGGAGTGTACCCGCGACAGGGGGCTACGGAACTGAAGCTTTCTTT CAWSVPATGGYGTEAFF
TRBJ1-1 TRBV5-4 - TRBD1 TGTGCCAGCAGCCCTGGGACAGGGACCACTGAAGCTTTCTTT CASSPGTGTTEAFF
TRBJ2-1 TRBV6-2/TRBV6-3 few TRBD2 TGTGCCAGCAGTTACATGCCCGGAGCGGGACTTCCCCATGAGCAGTTCTTC CASSYMPGAGLPHEQFF